This is a list of T cell receptor beta chains from one sample in a study of OX40 agonist ivuxolimab in advanced cancers. Sequenced by immunoSEQ multiplex PCR; TCRdb stores in-frame clones only, minus some. The sample holds over 30,000 clones, around 80% seen once. Here the sequenced sample was CD4+ or CD8+ T cells sorted from blood, taken in a trial of the OX40 agonist ivuxolimab. The receptors were sampled from an adult with an advanced solid tumor such as melanoma, head and neck, liver or kidney cancer. Both conserved end residues are part of each CDR3. A D gene is named only where the DNA matches it firmly. Size values are once, few and many counts, or a class for expanded clones, and some rows have none.

clone_size	v_call	d_call	j_call	cdr3_nt	cdr3_aa
NA	TRBV19	NA	TRBJ2-7	TGTGCCAGTAGCCGTGGCCGCCAGTTGGCTTCAGGCTACGAGCAGTACTTC	CASSRGRQLASGYEQYF
once	TRBV7-6	TRBD1	TRBJ1-1	TGTGCCAGCAGCTTAGGTGAGGGGGCGGCTTTCTTT	CASSLGEGAAFF
NA	TRBV30	NA	TRBJ1-2	TGTGCCTGGAGTGTGATCAGGGCGGGCTATGGCTACACCTTC	CAWSVIRAGYGYTF
NA	TRBV7-3	NA	TRBJ2-1	TGTGCCAGCAGTTCAGGGACCTACAATGAGCAGTTCTTC	CASSSGTYNEQFF
once	TRBV7-4	TRBD2	TRBJ2-7	TGTGCCAGCAGCTTTACTAGCGGGGGCCGATCCTACGAGCAGTACTTC	CASSFTSGGRSYEQYF
NA	TRBV30	NA	TRBJ1-3	TGTGCCTGGAGTGGTGGGGTTGGAAACACCATATATTTT	CAWSGGVGNTIYF
few	TRBV18	NA	TRBJ1-1	TGTGCCAGCTCACCGGACACTGAAGCTTTCTTT	CASSPDTEAFF
NA	TRBV2	NA	TRBJ1-1	TGTGCCAGCAGTGACCCGGGAATGAACACTGAAGCTTTCTTT	CASSDPGMNTEAFF
NA	TRBV30	NA	TRBJ1-1	TGTGCCTGGACGGCCAATAGGGGTGAAGCTTTCTTT	CAWTANRGEAFF
NA	TRBV11-2	TRBD2	TRBJ2-1	TGTGCCAGCAGCCCGCGACTAGCAGACAATGAGCAGTTCTTC	CASSPRLADNEQFF
NA	TRBV7-9	NA	TRBJ1-4	TGTGCCAGCAGCTTCCGGATGATTAATGAAAAACTGTTTTTT	CASSFRMINEKLFF
NA	TRBV6-5	TRBD1	TRBJ1-1	TGTGCCAGCAATCTAGGACAGGGGACTGAAGCTTTCTTT	CASNLGQGTEAFF
NA	TRBV29-1	NA	TRBJ1-5	TGCAGCGTTGAAGATGGGTTCTTTTGGTATGGCAATCAGCCCCAGCATTTT	CSVEDGFFWYGNQPQHF
NA	TRBV15	NA	TRBJ2-1	TGTGCCACCAGCAGAGCAGGACGTGAGCAGTTCTTC	CATSRAGREQFF
NA	TRBV5-1	NA	TRBJ2-3	TGCGCCAGCAGGGGGCAGACAGATACGCAGTATTTT	CASRGQTDTQYF
once	TRBV9	NA	TRBJ2-1	TGTGCCAGCAGCGGGATCTACAATGAGCAGTTCTTC	CASSGIYNEQFF
once	TRBV6-5	NA	TRBJ1-2	TGTGCCAGCACCTCGGGTGACTTCTATGGCTACACCTTC	CASTSGDFYGYTF
NA	TRBV6-4	NA	TRBJ1-1	TGTGCCAGCAGTGATCGCAGGGGCTCTGAAGCTTTCTTT	CASSDRRGSEAFF
NA	TRBV11-1	TRBD2	TRBJ2-3	TGTGCCAGCAGCTTAATTAGCGGGGGGGCCACAGATACGCAGTATTTT	CASSLISGGATDTQYF
NA	TRBV27	NA	TRBJ1-1	TGTGCCAGCAGTTCCTACTCCTACTCCGGGACGAGGAACACTGAAGCTTTCTTT	CASSSYSYSGTRNTEAFF
NA	TRBV28	NA	TRBJ1-2	TGTGCCGGGAGAGAAAGGGGGAATGGCTACACCTTC	CAGRERGNGYTF
NA	TRBV5-5	NA	TRBJ1-4	TGTGCCAGCAGCTTAAACAGGGTCTTCAACGAAAAACTGTTTTTT	CASSLNRVFNEKLFF
NA	TRBV6-6	NA	TRBJ2-3	TGTGCCAGCAGCCCGACGGGGGCAACGCAGTATTTT	CASSPTGATQYF
medium-sized	TRBV28	NA	TRBJ2-7	TGTGCCAGCAGTCGCGGGGTCTACGAGCAGTACTTC	CASSRGVYEQYF
NA	TRBV25-1	NA	TRBJ1-2	TGTGCCAGCAGTGAACGTCTTTTGAACAGGGGCTACACCTTC	CASSERLLNRGYTF
NA	TRBV7-2	NA	TRBJ2-3	TGTGCCAGCAGCTTTGGGGGGGGCCCAGATACGCAGTATTTT	CASSFGGGPDTQYF
NA	TRBV7-3	NA	TRBJ2-5	TGTGCCAGCAGCTTATATGGGGGGGAGACCCAGTACTTC	CASSLYGGETQYF
NA	TRBV19	TRBD2	TRBJ2-5	TGTGCCAGTAGTATGCAGGGACTAGACCAAGAGACCCAGTACTTC	CASSMQGLDQETQYF
NA	TRBV6-1	NA	TRBJ2-7	TGTGCCAGCAGTGGGGCTCGTAGGATCGAGCAGTACTTC	CASSGARRIEQYF
NA	TRBV10-2	NA	TRBJ1-1	TGCGCCAGCGGCCAGGTTAGGGCGGGGACTGAAGCTTTCTTT	CASGQVRAGTEAFF
NA	TRBV28	NA	TRBJ2-7	TGTGCCAGCAAGGGTCGCGGGGTTGCCTACGAGCAGTACTTC	CASKGRGVAYEQYF
NA	TRBV5-5	NA	TRBJ2-2	TGTGCCAGCAGTTTGACAGACTCGAACACCGGGGAGCTGTTTTTT	CASSLTDSNTGELFF
NA	TRBV15	NA	TRBJ2-5	TGTGCCACCAGCACCGGGTGGACCCAGTACTTC	CATSTGWTQYF
NA	TRBV9	TRBD1	TRBJ1-4	TGTGCCAGCAGCCAGACAGGGAGGAGGGAAAAACTGTTTTTT	CASSQTGRREKLFF
NA	TRBV18	NA	TRBJ2-1	TGTGCCAGCTCACCACCGGGACGAGGGGGAAATGAGCAGTTCTTC	CASSPPGRGGNEQFF
NA	TRBV7-3	TRBD2	TRBJ2-2	TGTGCCAGCAGCCTTAGCGGGGGGGCCAGGACCGGGGAGCTGTTTTTT	CASSLSGGARTGELFF
NA	TRBV6-5	TRBD1	TRBJ1-4	TGTGCCAGCAGACCGGGACAGATAAATGAAAAACTGTTTTTT	CASRPGQINEKLFF
NA	TRBV10-3	TRBD2	TRBJ2-3	TGTGCCATCAGTGAGGGACTAGCGGGAGCTACAGATACGCAGTATTTT	CAISEGLAGATDTQYF
once	TRBV18	NA	TRBJ1-3	TGTGCCAGCTCACCCCCAGGGGCGCTTGGAAACACCATATATTTT	CASSPPGALGNTIYF
NA	TRBV7-2	NA	TRBJ2-2	TGTGCCAGCAGGCCGCGGGACAACTATTGGAGCGGGGAGCTGTTTTTT	CASRPRDNYWSGELFF
NA	TRBV11-2	NA	TRBJ1-4	TGTGCCACAAAACAGGGAATTACAACTAATGAAAAACTGTTTTTT	CATKQGITTNEKLFF
NA	TRBV5-1	TRBD1	TRBJ2-5	TGCGCCAGCAGCTTGGAAGGGACAGGGGGGTGGGAGACCCAGTACTTC	CASSLEGTGGWETQYF
NA	TRBV30	NA	TRBJ1-1	TGTGCCTGGAGTCCTGGGGGGGGTGAAGCTTTCTTT	CAWSPGGGEAFF
NA	TRBV21-1	NA	TRBJ2-3	TGTGCCAGCAGCACCCACCGCACAGATACGCAGTATTTT	CASSTHRTDTQYF
once	TRBV28	TRBD1	TRBJ1-3	TGTGCCAGCACCAAGTCAGGGGGCTCTGGAAACACCATATATTTT	CASTKSGGSGNTIYF
NA	TRBV25-1	TRBD1	TRBJ1-4	TGTGCCAGCAGTGAAAGACAGGGAAGTGAAAAACTGTTTTTT	CASSERQGSEKLFF
NA	TRBV5-6	NA	TRBJ1-4	TGTGCCAGCAGCTCACCCGGGACCCCGGCCGCGGCTAATGAAAAACTGTTTTTT	CASSSPGTPAAANEKLFF
NA	TRBV18	TRBD2	TRBJ2-1	TGTGCCAGCTCACCAGTAGCGGGAGCCTGGAATGAGCAGTTCTTC	CASSPVAGAWNEQFF
NA	TRBV5-5	TRBD2	TRBJ2-7	TGTGCCAGCAGCTTGGAAGCACTAGCGGGAGCGGGCGAGCAGTACTTC	CASSLEALAGAGEQYF
NA	TRBV9	NA	TRBJ1-1	TGTGCCAGCAGCGTACAAGCGGTTGGTACTGAAGCTTTCTTT	CASSVQAVGTEAFF
NA	TRBV6-4	NA	TRBJ2-5	TGTGCCAGCCCTCCTCAGGACAGCCGGGAGACCCAGTACTTC	CASPPQDSRETQYF
NA	TRBV28	NA	TRBJ1-1	TGTGCCGCTGCGGTTGGCTACACTGAAGCTTTCTTT	CAAAVGYTEAFF
NA	TRBV28	NA	TRBJ1-2	TGTGCCAGCAGTTACCCCGCAGGGATCGGGTATGGCTACACCTTC	CASSYPAGIGYGYTF
NA	TRBV7-2	TRBD2	TRBJ2-3	TGTGCCAACGGCGGGGGTGGCACAGATACGCAGTATTTT	CANGGGGTDTQYF
once	TRBV2	TRBD2	TRBJ2-7	TGTGCCAGCAGTGAAGTTGGCGGGGGTTTGGTGGGATCGTACGAGCAGTACTTC	CASSEVGGGLVGSYEQYF
once	TRBV18	TRBD1	TRBJ2-7	TGTGCCAGCTCACCTTTTCCCGGGACAGGGGGTTGGCAGTACTTC	CASSPFPGTGGWQYF
NA	TRBV6-1	NA	TRBJ2-7	TGTGCCAGCATGACCTACGAGCAGTACTTC	CASMTYEQYF
NA	TRBV30	NA	TRBJ2-7	TGTGCCTGGATATCCCAGATCAACGAGCAGTACTTC	CAWISQINEQYF